The next 32 T cell receptor beta chains were all read from a single sample in a study of T cell repertoires in cytomegalovirus infection. These receptors have no known antigen. TCRdb used MiXCR to reprocess the reads, holding one entry per CDR3 protein. The profile covers roughly 340,000 distinct CDR3 sequences, with around 29% appearing a single time and around 18% taken by the ten largest. The input for sequencing was cultured PBMCs, taken from culture after CMV antigen stimulation. The receptors stem from a human donor in good health (CMV status not recorded). Some clones in this sample may be carry-over from other donors' samples.

The rearrangement links TRBV6-1 to TRBJ2-2; a possible D gene is TRBD2 (6 bases). Trimming stripped 6 bases from V and 2 bases from J, with 22 bases between. CDR3 length equals 18 residues. The germline gives CDR1 MNHNS, CDR2 SASEGT. CDR3 in amino acids: CASSLRLVGFANTGELFF. The CDR3 DNA reads as TGTGCCAGCAGCCTCCGACTAGTAGGGTTCGCTAACACCGGGGAGCTGTTTTTT.

This clonotype was counted between two and nine times. The CDR3 region has the DNA TGTGCCAGCAGCCTCCACACAGGGGGTATCGGAAAACTGTTTTTT. This sequence encodes CASSLHTGGIGKLFF. The rearrangement joins TRBV6-2 or TRBV6-3 to TRBJ1-4; TRBD1 aligns across 8 bases. CDR3 length: 15 amino acids. Losses at the gene ends were 6 bases for V and 10 bases for J; bases not matched to a gene: 13. Germline CDR1 is MNHEY and CDR2 is SVGEGT.

In this sample, this clonotype turned up a few times. The chain links TRBV12-3 or TRBV12-4 to TRBJ1-1; D gene uncertain. With 0 bases removed from V and 5 bases from J, the gap between germline ends came to 7 bases. The CDR3 runs to 13 residues. The CDR3 sequence is CASSLAERTEAFF. The CDR3 DNA reads TGTGCCAGCAGTTTAGCGGAGAGGACTGAAGCTTTCTTT.

This clonotype has a count of ten or more. The chain couples TRBV7-6 to TRBJ2-1, with 9 bases fitting TRBD2. This CDR3 is built from 17 residues. Trimming at V came to 4 bases and at J to 10 bases, leaving 17 bases not matched to a gene. Germline lookup yields CDR1 SGHVS and CDR2 FNYEAQ. In DNA, the CDR3 is TGTGCCAGCAGCTCAACTATTAGCGGGAGTCGGCGGAGGGAGCAGTTCTTC. Protein sequence: CASSSTISGSRRREQFF. Filled out from reference TRBV7-6 and TRBJ2-1, the complete variable domain reads GAGVSQSPRYKVTKRGQDVALRCDPISGHVSLYWYRQALGQGPEFLTYFNYEAQQDKSGLPNDRFSAERPEGSISTLTIQRTEQRDSAMYRCASSSTISGSRRREQFFGPGTRLTVL.

This clonotype was picked up one time. V is TRBV18 and J is TRBJ1-6; 8 bases match TRBD1. Germline V lookup: CDR1 KGHSH, CDR2 LQKENI. V gave up 2 bases and J gave up 8 bases; unmatched junction bases: 8. The CDR3 loop spans 16 amino acids. The CDR3 DNA reads TGTGCCAGCTCACCATTTCGGGCAGGGGGCGATTCACCCCTCCACTTT. Its translation is CASSPFRAGGDSPLHF.

V is TRBV4-3 and J is TRBJ1-4; D not resolved. The CDR3 totals 16 residues. Trimming removed 3 bases at V and 0 bases at J, with 11 bases between. Looked up from germline, CDR1 is LGHNA and CDR2 is YSLEER. DNA of the CDR3: TGCGCCAGCAGCCAGTCAGAAGGTGCAACTAATGAAAAACTGTTTTTT. It is translated as CASSQSEGATNEKLFF.

This clonotype occurred many times. The gene calls are TRBV11-2 and TRBJ2-7; D is possibly TRBD2 (6 bases). CDR3 length equals 14 residues. Germline CDR1 reads SGHAT; CDR2 reads FQNNGV. V was trimmed by 4 bases and J by 1 base, leaving 11 bases between them. The CDR3 DNA sequence: TGTGCCAGCAGCTCGGGACTCCTTTCCTACGAGCAGTACTTC. It is translated as CASSSGLLSYEQYF.

The sample holds many counts of this clonotype. The chain combines TRBV7-2 with TRBJ1-5; D remains unclear. V dropped 5 bases and J dropped 0 bases, with 11 bases sitting between them. The CDR3 loop spans 15 amino acids. CDR1 and CDR2 (germline): SGHTA, FQGNSA. The CDR3 nucleotides are TGTGCCAGCAGCCCCTCGGGGTATAGCAATCAGCCCCAGCATTTT. Amino acids: CASSPSGYSNQPQHF.

The chain links TRBV25-1 to TRBJ1-1; tentatively, D is TRBD1 (6 bases). V shed 8 bases and J shed 5 bases, with 15 bases lying between them. The CDR3 runs to 13 residues. CDR1 is MGHDK and CDR2 is SYGVNS in the germline V gene. CDR3 sequence reads: CASRAGAGTEAFF. The CDR3 nucleotides are TGTGCCAGCCGAGCAGGGGCAGGGACTGAAGCTTTCTTT.

CDR3 sequence: CASSLVPPAEGEQFF. In DNA, the CDR3 is TGTGCCAGCAGCTTAGTACCCCCAGCGGAGGGGGAGCAGTTCTTC. This rearrangement joins TRBV7-9 to TRBJ2-1; the D gene is possibly TRBD2 (6 bases). V was cut by 1 base and J by 10 bases, with 17 bases left in between. Germline V gives CDR1 SEHNR, CDR2 FQNEAQ (reference sequence). CDR3 length equals 15 residues.

This clonotype was found a few times. The chain links TRBV15 to TRBJ2-7; 7 nucleotides match TRBD2. The junction had 8 bases not matched to a gene; V was cut back by 3 bases and J by 0 bases. The CDR3 has 16 residues. Germline V CDR1 and CDR2: LNHNV, YYDKDF (reference sequence). The chain's CDR3 is CATSSLGGGNSYEQYF. CDR3 bases: TGTGCCACCAGCAGCCTTGGGGGAGGGAACTCCTACGAGCAGTACTTC.

V usage is TRBV20-1 and J usage is TRBJ1-5, with 9 nucleotides matching TRBD1. The CDR3 runs 14 residues. In germline, CDR1 is DFQATT, CDR2 SNEGSKA (reference sequence). Germline trimming cut 5 bases from V and 4 bases from J; bases unmatched to any gene: 6. CDR3 region: CSAARQGGNQPQHF. For the CDR3, the DNA is TGCAGTGCTGCCCGACAGGGGGGGAATCAGCCCCAGCATTTT.

This clonotype was counted at least ten times. The chain combines TRBV7-2 with TRBJ2-5; no reliable D call. The CDR3 is 12 amino acids. The V end lost 3 bases, the J end lost 3 bases, and 5 bases lay between the germline ends. The germline gives CDR1 SGHTA, CDR2 FQGNSA. The CDR3 DNA is TGTGCCAGCAGCTTTGGTGAAGAGACCCAGTACTTC. Translation gives CASSFGEETQYF.

This chain joins TRBV11-2 and TRBJ2-5, with TRBD2 matching 11 bases. CDR3 size: 18 residues. V trimming: 3 bases; J trimming: 1 base; junction bases outside the gene matches: 10. Looked up from germline, CDR1 is SGHAT and CDR2 is FQNNGV. CDR3 residues: CASSFASGGPSLQETQYF. Written as DNA, the CDR3 is TGTGCCAGCAGCTTCGCTAGCGGGGGGCCTAGCCTCCAAGAGACCCAGTACTTC.

This sequence joins TRBV4-2 and TRBJ2-1, with 8 bases identical to TRBD1. CDR1 and CDR2 from the germline V gene are LGHNA and YNFKEQ. This CDR3 comprises 14 residues. V trimming: 7 bases; J trimming: 8 bases; junction bases outside the gene matches: 10. The CDR3 DNA sequence: TGTGCCAGCACCCCTACCCCAGGGGGCGATGAGCAGTTCTTC. This codes for CASTPTPGGDEQFF.

The chain uses TRBV7-3 and TRBJ2-2; D unclear. Germline V gene lookup returns CDR1 SGHTA and CDR2 FQGTGA. The germline V and J ends were trimmed by 4 bases and 3 bases, with 3 bases remaining between them. This CDR3 spans 12 amino acids. CDR3 coding DNA: TGTGCCAGCAGCTGGGACACCGGGGAGCTGTTTTTT. This sequence encodes CASSWDTGELFF.

The chain recombines TRBV20-1 with TRBJ1-1, with no clear D. There are 13 residues in the CDR3. Germline V gene lookup returns CDR1 DFQATT and CDR2 SNEGSKA (reference sequence). V lost 5 bases and J 4 bases, leaving 14 bases between the germline ends. In DNA form, the CDR3 reads TGCAGTGCTCTAGGCACCTTGGGCACTGAAGCTTTCTTT. Its translation: CSALGTLGTEAFF.

The rearrangement links TRBV12-3 or TRBV12-4 to TRBJ2-1; D remains ambiguous. The CDR3 length is 13 residues. V was clipped by 5 bases and J by 6 bases, with 11 bases between them. The CDR3 nucleotides read TGTGCCAGCAGTCCCTGGTTTATCAATGAGCAGTTCTTC. This sequence encodes CASSPWFINEQFF.

The J gene is TRBJ2-4, the V gene TRBV7-8, with a weak D call TRBD1 (5 bases). This CDR3 is built from 18 residues. Germline CDR1 reads SGHVS; CDR2 reads FQNEAQ. Trimming took off 0 bases at V and 0 bases at J, with 15 bases between the two ends. The CDR3 nucleotides read TGTGCCAGCAGCTTAGCCCCCAAGGGGCCTAGAGCCAAAAACATTCAGTACTTC. Translated, it gives CASSLAPKGPRAKNIQYF.

This clonotype was seen a handful of times. The chain links TRBV12-3 or TRBV12-4 to TRBJ1-6; tentatively, D is TRBD1 (5 bases). The CDR3 is 15 amino acids. Deletions cut 5 bases from V and 7 bases from J, with 15 bases between. CDR3 nucleotides: TGTGCCAGCAGTCAAACCGGGACGGGCAATTCACCCCTCCACTTT. Translating gives CASSQTGTGNSPLHF.

The chain links TRBV2 to TRBJ1-4, with D unclear. CDR3 size: 13 residues. CDR1 and CDR2 from the germline V gene are SNHLY and FYNNEI. Trimming shortened V by 10 bases and J by 7 bases, and 16 bases separated the two germline ends. The DNA for the CDR3 is TGTGCCACCAAGACGGGTTACAGTGAAAAACTGTTTTTT. Translated, it gives CATKTGYSEKLFF. Filled out from reference TRBV2 and TRBJ1-4, the complete variable domain reads EPEVTQTPSHQVTQMGQEVILRCVPISNHLYFYWYRQILGQKVEFLVSFYNNEISEKSEIFDDQFSVERPDGSNFTLKIRSTKLEDSAMYFCATKTGYSEKLFFGSGTQLSVL.

V gene TRBV4-1 combines with J gene TRBJ2-7; D unclear. The ends were cut back, 0 bases at V and 1 base at J, with 7 bases in the middle. The germline V gene encodes CDR1 MGHRA and CDR2 YSYEKL. The CDR3 covers 14 residues. The CDR3 DNA sequence: TGCGCCAGCAGCCAAGATGGGCAGTCCTACGAGCAGTACTTC. Amino acids: CASSQDGQSYEQYF.

The V gene is TRBV6-1, the J gene TRBJ2-7, with D tentatively TRBD1 (5 bases). The CDR3 loop spans 16 amino acids. CDR1 and CDR2 from the germline V gene are MNHNS and SASEGT. Trimming cost V 1 base and J 1 base, with 14 bases left between them. CDR3 sequence (DNA): TGTGCCAGCAGTGAAGAGGTGGACATAGGTTCCTACGAGCAGTACTTC. Translation gives CASSEEVDIGSYEQYF.

This clonotype turned up a few times. The CDR3, as DNA: TGTGCCAGCAGTTTGCCCGGTGGGTGGAATAATGAGCAGTTCTTC. Translating it yields CASSLPGGWNNEQFF. The genes are TRBV12-3 or TRBV12-4 and TRBJ2-1, with unresolved D. CDR3 length equals 15 residues. Trimming took off 3 bases at V and 7 bases at J, with 16 bases between the two ends.

The chain couples TRBV29-1 to TRBJ1-1; possible D gene TRBD1, 5 bases. CDR1 is SQVTM, CDR2 ANQGSEA, per germline. V was pared by 7 bases and J by 1 base, with 10 bases between. The CDR3 sequence is 12 residues long. The CDR3 DNA sequence: TGCAGCGCTGGCGGGACGAACACTGAAGCTTTCTTT. Translated, it gives CSAGGTNTEAFF.

The chain carries TRBV7-3 and TRBJ1-2; D not certain. Germline CDR1 SGHTA, CDR2 FQGTGA. Trimming left V 0 bases short and J 3 bases short, with 8 bases between. The CDR3 totals 14 residues. The CDR3 sequence is CASSLTPGDYGYTF. CDR3 sequence (DNA): TGTGCCAGCAGCTTAACCCCGGGAGACTATGGCTACACCTTC.

In this sample, this clonotype turned up a few times. This sequence joins TRBV12-3 or TRBV12-4 and TRBJ1-6; D is unclear. The V and J ends lost 2 bases and 4 bases respectively, with 0 bases between them. The CDR3 contains 12 residues. The CDR3, as DNA: TGTGCCAGCAGTTTATATAATTCACCCCTCCACTTT. Its protein product is CASSLYNSPLHF.

This clonotype was counted a few times. The chain couples TRBV6-2 or TRBV6-3 to TRBJ2-1; 7 positions match TRBD1. From germline, CDR1 is MNHEY and CDR2 SVGEGT. The CDR3 runs 18 residues. The V segment lost 0 bases and the J segment 6 bases; nucleotides outside the gene matches: 14. The CDR3 DNA is TGTGCCAGCAGTTACTCGAGCCCCAGAGGGGGCCTACGCAATGAGCAGTTCTTC. Its protein is CASSYSSPRGGLRNEQFF.

This clonotype was counted a few times. The rearrangement uses TRBV27 and TRBJ1-2, with 7 positions matching TRBD1. Per germline, CDR1 MNHEY and CDR2 SMNVEV (reference sequence). The V gene end was trimmed by 4 bases and the J gene end by 1 base; junction bases not matched to a gene: 12. The CDR3 sequence is 17 residues long. CDR3 DNA sequence: TGTGCCAGCAGTTCTCTAACAGGGGAAAGCGGTAACTATGGCTACACCTTC. Amino acids: CASSSLTGESGNYGYTF.

This clonotype was seen ten or more times. CDR3 sequence: CASRLDLGEQYF. In DNA form, the CDR3 reads TGTGCCAGCAGACTCGACCTCGGCGAGCAGTACTTC. The rearrangement uses TRBV7-2 and TRBJ2-7; D remains ambiguous. The germline V and J ends were trimmed by 6 bases and 6 bases, with 12 bases remaining between them. The CDR3 spans 12 residues. Germline lookup yields CDR1 SGHTA and CDR2 FQGNSA. Drawing the rest from reference TRBV7-2 and TRBJ2-7, the complete variable domain is GAGVSQSPSNKVTEKGKDVELRCDPISGHTALYWYRQSLGQGLEFLIYFQGNSAPDKSGLPSDRFSAERTGGSVSTLTIQRTQQEDSAVYLCASRLDLGEQYFGPGTRLTVT.

The chain joins TRBV12-3 or TRBV12-4 to TRBJ2-3, with D possibly being TRBD1 (6 bases). V was pared by 6 bases and J by 2 bases, with 12 bases between. The CDR3 length is 14 residues. The CDR3 here is CASRTGFDTDTQYF. For the CDR3, the DNA is TGTGCCAGCAGAACAGGGTTCGACACAGATACGCAGTATTTT.

The chain employs TRBV29-1 and TRBJ1-1; D remains unclear. Trimming left V 1 base short and J 4 bases short, with 10 bases between. Germline V gene sequence: CDR1 SQVTM, CDR2 ANQGSEA. The CDR3 sequence is 13 residues long. The CDR3 bases are TGCAGCGTTGAAGGCCTACCCGGCACTGAAGCTTTCTTT. Residues: CSVEGLPGTEAFF. The entire variable domain, with the rest obtained from reference TRBV29-1 and TRBJ1-1, is as follows: SAVISQKPSRDICQRGTSLTIQCQVDSQVTMMFWYRQQPGQSLTLIATANQGSEATYESGFVIDKFPISRPNLTFSTLTVSNMSPEDSSIYLCSVEGLPGTEAFFGQGTRLTVV.